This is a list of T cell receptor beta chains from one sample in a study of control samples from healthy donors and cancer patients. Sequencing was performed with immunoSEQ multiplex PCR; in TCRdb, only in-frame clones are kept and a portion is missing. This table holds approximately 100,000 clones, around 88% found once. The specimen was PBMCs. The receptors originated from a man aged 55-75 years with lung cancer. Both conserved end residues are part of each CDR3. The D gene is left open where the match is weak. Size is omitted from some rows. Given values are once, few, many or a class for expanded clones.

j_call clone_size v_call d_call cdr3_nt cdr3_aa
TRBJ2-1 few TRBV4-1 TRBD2 TGCGCCAGCGGCCAACGGGGGGGGGACTCCTACAATGAGCAGTTCTTC CASGQRGGDSYNEQFF
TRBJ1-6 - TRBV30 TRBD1 TGTGCCTGGAGTCCCCCCCGGGGACAGGGTCAGAGCTCCTATAATTCACCCCTCCACTTT CAWSPPRGQGQSSYNSPLHF
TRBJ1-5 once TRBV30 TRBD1 TGTGCCTGGAGTGTACAAAGGACAGGGGGCCGGGGAAATCAGCCCCAGCATTTT CAWSVQRTGGRGNQPQHF
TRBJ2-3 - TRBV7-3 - TGTGCCAGCAGCTTAGGGAGCACAGATACGCAGTATTTT CASSLGSTDTQYF
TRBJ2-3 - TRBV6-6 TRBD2 TGTGCCAGCAGTCGTAGCGGGGGGGCCGGAGGAAGCACAGATACGCAGTATTTT CASSRSGGAGGSTDTQYF
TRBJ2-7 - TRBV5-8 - TGTGCCAGCAGCTTGCCCGGGACGACTTTGGACGAGCAGTACTTC CASSLPGTTLDEQYF
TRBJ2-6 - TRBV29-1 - TGCAGCGTTGATGGGGCTGGGGCCAACGTCCTGACTTTC CSVDGAGANVLTF
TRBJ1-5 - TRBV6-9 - TGTGCCAGCAGTTATGAGGGCCAGCTTCCCCAGCATTTT CASSYEGQLPQHF
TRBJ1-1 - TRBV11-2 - TGTGCCAGCAGCGTGACCTCCCTGAACACTGAAGCTTTCTTT CASSVTSLNTEAFF
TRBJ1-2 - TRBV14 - TGTGCCAGCAGCCTCCACACAGCATTTACTTATGGCTACACCTTC CASSLHTAFTYGYTF
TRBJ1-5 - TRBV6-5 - TGTGCCAGCAGTTACGAGCCTAAAAATCAGCCCCAGCATTTT CASSYEPKNQPQHF
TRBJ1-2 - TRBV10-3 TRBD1 TGTGCCATCAGTGATCAGGGGGCGATCGGTGGCTACACCTTC CAISDQGAIGGYTF
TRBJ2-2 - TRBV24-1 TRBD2 TGTGCCACCAGTGGCGGACTAGCGGGGGTTACCGGGGAGCTGTTTTTT CATSGGLAGVTGELFF
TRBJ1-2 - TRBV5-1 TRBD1 TGCGCCAGCAGCCCAGGACAGGGCCCTTATGGCTACACCTTC CASSPGQGPYGYTF
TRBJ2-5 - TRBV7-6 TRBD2 TGTGCCAGCAGTCGTGGGACTAGCGGGGTTCCAGAGACCCAGTACTTC CASSRGTSGVPETQYF
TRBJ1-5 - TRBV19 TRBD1 TGTGCCAGCACAAGCCCCGGACAGGGGGCTTTAGGGCAGCCCCAGCATTTT CASTSPGQGALGQPQHF
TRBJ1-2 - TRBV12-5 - TGTGCTAGTGGTTTGGGTTCAGGGATGGCATATGGCTACACCTTC CASGLGSGMAYGYTF